These 26 T cell receptor beta chains were sequenced from one sample in a study of T cell responses to AZD1222 COVID-19 vaccine. Produced via immunoSEQ multiplex PCR; TCRdb's table is partial and in-frame only. The table has 150,000 to 200,000 clones, about 90% seen once. Material: peripheral blood, obtained 28 days after the second AZD1222 dose. Receptors originate from an adult who received the AZD1222 COVID-19 vaccine.

The chain employs TRBV5-1 and TRBJ2-7; D may be TRBD1 (5 bases). The length of the CDR3 is 13 residues. V gave up 4 bases and J gave up 5 bases, with 13 bases separating them. Germline CDR1 and CDR2: SGHRS and YFSETQ. The CDR3: CASSNPTEHEQYF. CDR3 DNA: TGCGCCAGCAGCAATCCGACAGAACACGAGCAGTACTTC.

This chain uses TRBV3-1 (or the pseudogene TRBV3-2) with TRBJ2-1, with 9 bases identical to TRBD2. Trimming removed 1 base from V and 6 bases from J; junction bases left unmatched: 13. Germline V gives CDR1 LGHDT, CDR2 YNNKEL (reference sequence). This CDR3 has 18 amino acids. CDR3 region: CASSQGIYGGGEVNEQFF. CDR3 sequence (DNA): TGTGCCAGCAGCCAAGGAATTTACGGCGGGGGGGAGGTCAATGAGCAGTTCTTC.

The CDR3 sequence is CAWSVRRQGAQGHNSPLHF. CDR3 DNA: TGTGCCTGGAGTGTAAGGAGACAGGGGGCGCAGGGGCATAATTCACCCCTCCACTTT. This chain links TRBV30 with TRBJ1-6, with 10 bases lining up with TRBD1. CDR1 is GTSNPN, CDR2 SVGIG, per germline (reference sequence). This CDR3 is 19 amino acids long. V dropped 0 bases and J dropped 5; count of bases not matched to a gene: 13.

The chain has TRBV12-3 or TRBV12-4 and TRBJ1-1; TRBD1 matches 7 bases. CDR3 length equals 12 residues. The V and J ends lost 10 bases and 1 base, in that order; junction bases with no gene match: 3. CDR3 protein: CATRGGNTEAFF. The CDR3 bases are TGTGCCACCAGGGGGGGGAACACTGAAGCTTTCTTT.

Here the CDR3 DNA reads TGTGCCAGCAGCACCAGACAGGGGACGAACACCGGGGAGCTGTTTTTT. Residues: CASSTRQGTNTGELFF. The chain employs TRBV9 and TRBJ2-2; TRBD1 matches 8 bases. The CDR3 covers 16 residues. Germline V lookup: CDR1 SGDLS, CDR2 YYNGEE. V trimming: 4 bases; J trimming: 0 bases; junction bases outside the gene matches: 5.

This clone was seen only once. This rearrangement joins TRBV18 to TRBJ1-5; TRBD1 matches 7 bases. V gave up 2 bases and J gave up 1 base; unmatched junction bases: 8. CDR1 and CDR2 from the germline V gene are KGHSH and LQKENI. The CDR3 loop spans 17 amino acids. DNA of the CDR3: TGTGCCAGCTCACCATTGCCAGGGGGTAGCAGCAATCAGCCCCAGCATTTT. Translated, it gives CASSPLPGGSSNQPQHF.

V is TRBV6-1 and J is TRBJ1-5; D is uncertain. The germline gives CDR1 MNHNS, CDR2 SASEGT. V lost 0 bases and J 3 bases, leaving 9 bases between the germline ends. CDR3 length equals 15 residues. The DNA for the CDR3 is TGTGCCAGCAGTGAAGCCGGGCCGCACAATCAGCCCCAGCATTTT. This translates into CASSEAGPHNQPQHF.

This chain links TRBV3-1 (or the pseudogene TRBV3-2) with TRBJ1-4, with D uncertain. Germline V gene lookup returns CDR1 LGHDT and CDR2 YNNKEL (reference sequence). CDR3 length: 14 residues. Deletions cut 3 bases from V and 8 bases from J, with 13 bases between. CDR3 sequence reads: CASSHGFLNEKLFF. The CDR3 DNA reads as TGTGCCAGCAGCCATGGGTTTCTAAACGAAAAACTGTTTTTT.

The genes are TRBV9 and TRBJ1-6; D is possibly TRBD1 (5 bases). There are 14 residues in the CDR3. Germline V CDR1 and CDR2: SGDLS, YYNGEE. V was trimmed by 4 bases and J by 5 bases, leaving 10 bases between them. DNA of the CDR3: TGTGCCAGCAGCTCCCGGGGCGATAATTCACCCCTCCACTTT. It codes for CASSSRGDNSPLHF.

This clone was recorded a few times. The CDR3: CASSVDGSSWTEAFF. Written as DNA, the CDR3 is TGTGCCAGCAGCGTAGATGGGAGTAGTTGGACTGAAGCTTTCTTT. The chain is built from TRBV9 and TRBJ1-1; D is unclear. This CDR3 contains 15 residues. CDR1 is SGDLS, CDR2 YYNGEE, per germline. Trimming shortened V by 0 bases and J by 5 bases, and 14 bases separated the two germline ends.

The rearrangement links TRBV5-1 to TRBJ2-7; no reliable D call. Trimming shortened V by 4 bases and J by 7 bases, and 30 bases separated the two germline ends. The germline CDR1 and CDR2 sequences are SGHRS and YFSETQ. This CDR3 contains 18 residues. CDR3: CASSPEVPSSARKSEQYF. CDR3 coding DNA: TGCGCCAGCAGCCCCGAGGTCCCATCTAGTGCAAGGAAGTCGGAGCAGTACTTC.

This rearrangement joins TRBV5-4 to TRBJ1-6; D is uncertain. The V end was cut by 0 bases, the J end by 5 bases, with 6 bases between. This CDR3 has 14 residues. Germline loops: CDR1 SGHNT, CDR2 YYREEE (reference sequence). The CDR3 nucleotides are TGTGCCAGCAGCTTGGAAGGCAATAATTCACCCCTCCACTTT. Residues: CASSLEGNNSPLHF.

The genes are TRBV18 and TRBJ2-7; 9 bases fit TRBD2. The length of the CDR3 is 14 residues. Looked up from germline, CDR1 is KGHSH and CDR2 is LQKENI. After removal of 6 bases from V and 4 bases from J, the junction contained 7 bases not matched to a gene. The CDR3 here is CASSGLARGYEQYF. The CDR3 DNA sequence: TGTGCCAGCTCGGGACTAGCAAGGGGGTACGAGCAGTACTTC.

In DNA form, the CDR3 reads TGTGCCAGCAGTCTTAGACAGGGTCCGATTGAGACCCAGTACTTC. Translation: CASSLRQGPIETQYF. This chain joins TRBV9 and TRBJ2-5, with TRBD1 identical over 7 bases. The CDR3 covers 15 residues. V dropped 5 bases and J dropped 5; count of bases not matched to a gene: 12. Germline V gene sequence: CDR1 SGDLS, CDR2 YYNGEE.

The chain recombines TRBV6-5 with TRBJ1-2; 12 bases map to TRBD1. With V trimmed by 2 bases and J by 6 bases, 7 bases remained unmatched. Germline V gene sequence: CDR1 MNHEY, CDR2 SVGAGI. The CDR3 loop spans 16 amino acids. The CDR3 coding sequence is TGTGCCAGCAGTTACATCGGGACAGGGGGCCGTAATGGCTACACCTTC. Its translation: CASSYIGTGGRNGYTF.

This chain connects TRBV7-3 to TRBJ1-2; TRBD1 matches 10 bases. The ends lost 3 bases at V and 8 bases at J; junction bases unmatched: 9. The germline V gene encodes CDR1 SGHTA and CDR2 FQGTGA. CDR3 length: 15 amino acids. Here the CDR3 reads CASSFLPGQGTGYTF. DNA for the CDR3: TGTGCCAGCAGCTTTCTCCCGGGACAGGGGACGGGCTACACCTTC.

The chain has TRBV5-4 and TRBJ2-5, with TRBD1 matching over 9 bases. V dropped 1 base and J dropped 4; count of bases not matched to a gene: 2. Germline V CDR1 and CDR2: SGHNT, YYREEE (reference sequence). The CDR3 contains 14 residues. The CDR3 nucleotides read TGTGCCAGCAGCTTGTGGACAGGGGTAGAGACCCAGTACTTC. Its translation: CASSLWTGVETQYF.

The chain joins TRBV6-2 or TRBV6-3 to TRBJ1-5; possible D gene TRBD1, 6 bases. V lost 5 bases to trimming and J lost 3 bases, with 14 bases between them. Germline V lookup: CDR1 MNHEY, CDR2 SVGEGT. CDR3 size: 15 residues. DNA of the CDR3: TGTGCCAGCAGTCGAACTACAGGGTTCAATCAGCCCCAGCATTTT. It codes for CASSRTTGFNQPQHF.

The CDR3 DNA sequence: TGCGCCAGCAGCCAAGATGCTGGGGGCTGGAAAGGCTACACCTTC. This sequence encodes CASSQDAGGWKGYTF. This chain joins TRBV4-1 and TRBJ1-2, with a possible D match to TRBD1 (6 bases). This CDR3 comprises 15 residues. Germline CDR1 is MGHRA and CDR2 is YSYEKL. Trimming took 0 bases from V and 8 from J, leaving 16 bases between them.

This sequence joins TRBV7-6 and TRBJ1-5; unclear D gene. The germline CDR1 and CDR2 sequences are SGHVS and FNYEAQ. Trimming cost V 2 bases and J 7 bases, with 18 bases left between them. The CDR3 sequence is 16 residues long. The CDR3 nucleotides read TGTGCCAGCAGCTTATTAAGTGCGAGGGCTGGGCAGCCCCAGCATTTT. It specifies CASSLLSARAGQPQHF. Variable domain in full (rest from reference TRBV7-6 and TRBJ1-5): GAGVSQSPRYKVTKRGQDVALRCDPISGHVSLYWYRQALGQGPEFLTYFNYEAQQDKSGLPNDRFSAERPEGSISTLTIQRTEQRDSAMYRCASSLLSARAGQPQHFGDGTRLSIL.

The chain couples TRBV24-1 to TRBJ1-2, with 8 nucleotides matching TRBD1. With 4 bases clipped from V and 2 bases from J, the junction kept 5 bases outside the gene matches. This CDR3 region has 15 residues. Germline assignment: CDR1 KGHDR and CDR2 SFDVKD. The CDR3 nucleotides are TGTGCCACCAGTGACTGGGACAGGAAAAACTATGGCTACACCTTC. It yields the protein CATSDWDRKNYGYTF.

The V and J genes are TRBV3-1 (or the pseudogene TRBV3-2) and TRBJ2-1; 10 positions agree with TRBD2. In germline, CDR1 is LGHDT, CDR2 YNNKEL (reference sequence). The V and J ends lost 5 bases and 7 bases, in that order; junction bases with no gene match: 11. This CDR3 has 16 amino acids. The CDR3 protein is CASSSTLAGARNEQFF. The CDR3 DNA reads as TGTGCCAGCAGCTCAACTCTAGCGGGGGCCAGGAATGAGCAGTTCTTC.

This clone has just one count. The chain recombines TRBV12-3 or TRBV12-4 with TRBJ1-1; D not resolved. V was trimmed by 7 bases and J by 8 bases, leaving 11 bases between them. This CDR3 spans 11 amino acids. CDR3 residues: CASNKRQEAFF. CDR3 coding DNA: TGTGCCAGCAATAAAAGACAAGAAGCTTTCTTT.

This clone was observed a single time. V is TRBV2 and J is TRBJ1-6; D gene uncertain. The CDR3 extends over 10 amino acids. CDR1 and CDR2 (germline): SNHLY, FYNNEI. Trimming left V 6 bases short and J 14 bases short, with 8 bases between. The CDR3, as DNA: TGTGCCAGCAGCAGTCAAACCCTCCACTTT. Its protein product is CASSSQTLHF.

The chain combines TRBV11-3 with TRBJ2-7, with 8 bases identical to TRBD1. J gave up 0 bases and V 1 base, and 2 bases lay outside the gene matches. This CDR3 has 15 residues. Germline V gene sequence: CDR1 SGHNT, CDR2 YENEEA. CDR3 loop: CASSLGQGLSYEQYF. The CDR3 DNA reads TGTGCCAGCAGCTTAGGACAGGGGCTCTCCTACGAGCAGTACTTC.

J is TRBJ1-4 and V is TRBV3-1 (or the pseudogene TRBV3-2); 7 bases are a match to TRBD1. The CDR3 consists of 13 residues. V trimming: 5 bases; J trimming: 8 bases; junction bases outside the gene matches: 5. Looked up from germline, CDR1 is LGHDT and CDR2 is YNNKEL (reference sequence). The CDR3 nucleotides are TGTGCCAGCAGCGACCGAGGGGGCGAAAAACTGTTTTTT. Protein sequence: CASSDRGGEKLFF.